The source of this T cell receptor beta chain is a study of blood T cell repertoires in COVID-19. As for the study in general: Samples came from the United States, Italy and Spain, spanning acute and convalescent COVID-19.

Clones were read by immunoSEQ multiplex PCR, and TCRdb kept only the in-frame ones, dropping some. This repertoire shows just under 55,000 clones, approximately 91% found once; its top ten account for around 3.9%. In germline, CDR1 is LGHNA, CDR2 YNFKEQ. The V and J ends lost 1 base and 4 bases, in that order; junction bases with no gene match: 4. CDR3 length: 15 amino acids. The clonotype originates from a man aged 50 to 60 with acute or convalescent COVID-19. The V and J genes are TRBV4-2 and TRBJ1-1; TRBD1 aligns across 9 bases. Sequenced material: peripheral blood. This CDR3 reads CASSQVGQGGTEAFF. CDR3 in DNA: TGTGCCAGCAGCCAAGTGGGACAGGGCGGCACTGAAGCTTTCTTT.